The 14 T cell receptor beta chains below were found in one sample sequenced in a study of T cell responses to AZD1222 COVID-19 vaccine. Data came from immunoSEQ multiplex PCR; TCRdb stores just in-frame clones and leaves some out. Of just over 60,000 clones in the sample, roughly 70% were seen once. This specimen consisted of peripheral blood, obtained on day 0 of AZD1222 vaccination. The receptors shown here come from an adult in good health.

This clone was seen once. The J gene is TRBJ1-3, the V gene TRBV7-3; unclear D gene. Germline CDR1 SGHTA, CDR2 FQGTGA. This CDR3 has 13 amino acids. This CDR3 reads CASGRGSGNTIYF. The CDR3 nucleotides read TGTGCTTCCGGCCGGGGATCTGGAAACACCATATATTTT.

The chain employs TRBV27 and TRBJ2-2; the D gene is possibly TRBD1 (6 bases). Trimming stripped 5 bases from V and 7 bases from J, with 8 bases between. Germline values: CDR1 MNHEY, CDR2 SMNVEV (reference sequence). The CDR3 runs to 12 residues. Here the CDR3 reads CASSRGNGELFF. The CDR3, as DNA: TGTGCCAGCAGTAGGGGGAACGGGGAGCTGTTTTTT.

This chain connects TRBV27 to TRBJ1-6; D might be TRBD1 (6 bases). This CDR3 comprises 15 residues. Trimming shortened V by 2 bases and J by 10 bases, and 15 bases separated the two germline ends. The germline V gene encodes CDR1 MNHEY and CDR2 SMNVEV (reference sequence). The chain's CDR3 is CASSLSTGGVSPLHF. CDR3 DNA sequence: TGTGCCAGCAGTTTAAGCACCGGGGGCGTATCACCCCTCCACTTT.

This chain connects TRBV13 to TRBJ2-6; D not certain. Germline CDR1 reads PRHDT; CDR2 reads FYEKMQ (reference sequence). This CDR3 is built from 16 residues. Trimming removed 3 bases at V and 4 bases at J, with 13 bases between. CDR3 amino acids: CASSLEALGGANVLTF. DNA of the CDR3: TGTGCCAGCAGCTTGGAAGCTCTTGGAGGGGCCAACGTCCTGACTTTC. Combining the CDR3 with reference TRBV13 and TRBJ2-6 gives the whole variable domain AAGVIQSPRHLIKEKRETATLKCYPIPRHDTVYWYQQGPGQDPQFLISFYEKMQSDKGSIPDRFSAQQFSDYHSELNMSSLELGDSALYFCASSLEALGGANVLTFGAGSRLTVL.

Turning to this clone: One end of the junction does not line up with germline, which may come from a read error. This chain links TRBV19 with TRBJ1-5; 7 nucleotides agree with TRBD1. Germline V gene data show CDR1 as LNHDA and CDR2 as SQIVND (reference sequence). CDR3 length: 15 residues. The DNA of the CDR3 is TGTGCCAGTAGTTTAGACAGGGAAGTTTGGAGGCCCCAGCATTTT. This encodes CASSLDREVWRPQHF.

The gene calls are TRBV28 and TRBJ1-6; D is possibly TRBD1 (5 bases). The CDR3 runs to 12 residues. CDR1 and CDR2 (germline): MDHEN, SYDVKM. The germline V and J ends were trimmed by 4 bases and 7 bases, with 5 bases remaining between them. This CDR3 reads CASSSGNSPLHF. The CDR3 coding sequence is TGTGCCAGCAGTTCAGGGAATTCACCCCTCCACTTT.

The V gene is TRBV9, the J gene TRBJ1-4; 9 bases are shared with TRBD1. Germline CDR1 SGDLS, CDR2 YYNGEE. CDR3 length: 15 amino acids. The ends lost 2 bases at V and 2 bases at J; junction bases unmatched: 1. The DNA for the CDR3 is TGTGCCAGCAGCGTCGGACAGGGGACTAATGAAAAACTGTTTTTT. Translation: CASSVGQGTNEKLFF.

The V and J genes are TRBV19 and TRBJ1-2; weak D call: TRBD1 (5 bases). Germline V gene data show CDR1 as LNHDA and CDR2 as SQIVND (reference sequence). The CDR3 consists of 15 residues. V lost 1 base and J lost 2, with 11 bases in between. CDR3 DNA sequence: TGTGCCAGTAGTATAGTTGGTGGGGCCAACTATGGCTACACCTTC. Encoded protein: CASSIVGGANYGYTF.

This clone was observed a single time. J is TRBJ2-3 and V is TRBV3-1 (or the pseudogene TRBV3-2), with TRBD1 as a possible D gene (5 bases). This CDR3 comprises 15 residues. Trimming took off 0 bases at V and 2 bases at J, with 9 bases between the two ends. From germline, CDR1 is LGHDT and CDR2 YNNKEL (reference sequence). The CDR3 DNA reads TGTGCCAGCAGCCAAGAACACAGGATCACAGATACGCAGTATTTT. This encodes CASSQEHRITDTQYF.

The chain recombines TRBV9 with TRBJ1-1; 7 bases match TRBD1. The CDR3 covers 16 residues. The trim removed 4 bases at V and 1 base at J, leaving 10 bases unmatched. The germline gives CDR1 SGDLS, CDR2 YYNGEE. CDR3 sequence: CASSLTFRTGNTEAFF. In DNA, the CDR3 is TGTGCCAGCAGCTTAACCTTCCGGACAGGGAACACTGAAGCTTTCTTT.

This chain uses TRBV27 with TRBJ1-2; D is undetermined. The germline V gene encodes CDR1 MNHEY and CDR2 SMNVEV (reference sequence). Trimming removed 5 bases at V and 8 bases at J, with 15 bases between. This CDR3 contains 13 residues. In DNA form, the CDR3 reads TGTGCCAGCAGTCGGGCTCCTTCGGGAGGCTACACCTTC. Protein: CASSRAPSGGYTF.

This chain connects TRBV3-1 (or the pseudogene TRBV3-2) to TRBJ2-3; D call uncertain. The V gene lost 0 bases and the J gene lost 7 bases, with 14 bases spanning the gap. Germline loops: CDR1 LGHDT, CDR2 YNNKEL (reference sequence). CDR3 length equals 15 residues. The DNA for the CDR3 is TGTGCCAGCAGCCAAGATAGAGGATGGGTGTATACGCAGTATTTT. Translating gives CASSQDRGWVYTQYF.

This chain links TRBV19 with TRBJ1-5; D is possibly TRBD1 (5 bases). The CDR3 runs to 13 residues. Germline assignment: CDR1 LNHDA and CDR2 SQIVND (reference sequence). V gave up 5 bases and J gave up 3 bases, with 8 bases separating them. CDR3 sequence (DNA): TGTGCCAGTAGTGAACAGGTCAATCAGCCCCAGCATTTT. This translates into CASSEQVNQPQHF.

This chain connects TRBV9 to TRBJ1-6; D gene ambiguous. Germline CDR1 reads SGDLS; CDR2 reads YYNGEE. The V end was cut by 4 bases, the J end by 0 bases, with 14 bases between. The CDR3 is 17 residues long. CDR3 residues: CASSPGVGNSYNSPLHF. CDR3 sequence (DNA): TGTGCCAGCAGCCCCGGGGTAGGGAACTCCTATAATTCACCCCTCCACTTT.